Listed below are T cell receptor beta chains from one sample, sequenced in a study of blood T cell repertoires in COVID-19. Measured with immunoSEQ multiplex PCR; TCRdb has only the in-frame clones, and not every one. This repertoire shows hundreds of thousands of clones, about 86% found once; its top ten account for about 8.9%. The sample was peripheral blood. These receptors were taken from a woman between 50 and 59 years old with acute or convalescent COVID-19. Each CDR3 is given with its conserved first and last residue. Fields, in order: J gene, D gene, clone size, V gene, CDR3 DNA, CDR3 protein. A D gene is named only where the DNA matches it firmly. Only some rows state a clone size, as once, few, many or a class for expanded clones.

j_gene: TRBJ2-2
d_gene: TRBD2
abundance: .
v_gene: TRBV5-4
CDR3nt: TGTGCCAGCAGCGGGAGGGCAAAGAACACCGGGGAGCTGTTTTTT
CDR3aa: CASSGRAKNTGELFF

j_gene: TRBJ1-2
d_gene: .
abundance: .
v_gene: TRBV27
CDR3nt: TGTGCCAGCAGCCCTGGACAGAACCGGTATGGCTACACCTTC
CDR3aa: CASSPGQNRYGYTF

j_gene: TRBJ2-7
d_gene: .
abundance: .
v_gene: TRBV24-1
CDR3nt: TGTGCCACCAGTGATCACGGAGGCGAGCCCTACGAGCAGTACTTC
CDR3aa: CATSDHGGEPYEQYF

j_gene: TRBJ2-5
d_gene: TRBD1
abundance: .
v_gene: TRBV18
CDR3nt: TGTGCCAGCTCATCTCGTTTCTCGGACAGGGACGATGCGCGGATACTCCAAGAGACCCAGTACTTC
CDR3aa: CASSSRFSDRDDARILQETQYF

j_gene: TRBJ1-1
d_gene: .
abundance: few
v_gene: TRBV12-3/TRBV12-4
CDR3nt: TGTGCCAGCAGTTTTCCAGGAGGCACTGAAGCTTTCTTT
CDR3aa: CASSFPGGTEAFF

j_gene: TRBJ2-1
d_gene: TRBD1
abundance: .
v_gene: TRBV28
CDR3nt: TGTGCCAGTGCGGGGACAGGGGAAAAGTTCTTC
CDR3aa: CASAGTGEKFF

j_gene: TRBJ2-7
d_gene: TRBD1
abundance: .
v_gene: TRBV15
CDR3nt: TGTGCCACCAGCAGAGATCTTATAGGGGGCAACGAGCAGTACTTC
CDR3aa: CATSRDLIGGNEQYF

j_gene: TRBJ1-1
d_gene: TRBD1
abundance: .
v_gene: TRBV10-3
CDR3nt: TGTGCCATCAAGATCACAGGGGGTGAAGCTTTCTTT
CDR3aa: CAIKITGGEAFF

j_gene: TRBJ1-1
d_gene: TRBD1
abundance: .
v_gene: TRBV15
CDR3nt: TGTGCCACGCGACAGGGGGCGGACACTGAAGCTTTCTTT
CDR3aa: CATRQGADTEAFF

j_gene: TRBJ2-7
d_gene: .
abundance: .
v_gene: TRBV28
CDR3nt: TGTGCCAGCAGCTCTTGGCGGGACGAGCAGTACTTC
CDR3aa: CASSSWRDEQYF

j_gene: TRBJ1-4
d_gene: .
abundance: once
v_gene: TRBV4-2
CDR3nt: TGTGCCAGCAGCCAGGTAACAGGGATAGGTCGGGATGAAAAACTGTTTTTT
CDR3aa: CASSQVTGIGRDEKLFF

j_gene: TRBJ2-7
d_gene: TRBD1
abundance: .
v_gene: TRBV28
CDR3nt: TGTGCCAGCAGTTTGCCCGGGACAGGGTTACACGAGCAGTACTTC
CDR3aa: CASSLPGTGLHEQYF

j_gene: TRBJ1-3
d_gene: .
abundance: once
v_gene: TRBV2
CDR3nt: TGTGCCAGCAGTGAAGCGCTTGGGCCAGGACAAAGAAACACCATATATTTT
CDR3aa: CASSEALGPGQRNTIYF

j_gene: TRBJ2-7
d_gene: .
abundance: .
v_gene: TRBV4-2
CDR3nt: TGTGCCAGCAGCCAAGATCGGTCCAGGGACTACGAGCAGTACTTC
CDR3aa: CASSQDRSRDYEQYF

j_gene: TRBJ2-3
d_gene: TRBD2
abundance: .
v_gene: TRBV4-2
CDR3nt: TGTGCCAGCAGCCAAGAAGTTGGCGGGGGGCGCACAGATACGCAGTATTTT
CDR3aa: CASSQEVGGGRTDTQYF

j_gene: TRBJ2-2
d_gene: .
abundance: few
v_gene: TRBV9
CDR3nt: TGTGCCAGCGGTCAACAGCGGACGAACACCGGGGAGCTGTTTTTT
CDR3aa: CASGQQRTNTGELFF

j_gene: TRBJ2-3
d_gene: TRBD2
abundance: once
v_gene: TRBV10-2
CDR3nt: TGCGCCAGCAGTAAGCGGGAGTCGGCAGATACGCAGTATTTT
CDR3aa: CASSKRESADTQYF

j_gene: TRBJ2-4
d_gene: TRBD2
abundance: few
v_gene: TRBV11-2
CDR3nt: TGTGCCAGCAGCTCCCGGGGGGGGGATGGCAAAAACATTCAGTACTTC
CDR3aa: CASSSRGGDGKNIQYF

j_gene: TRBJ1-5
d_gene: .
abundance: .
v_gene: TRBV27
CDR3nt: TGTGCCAGCAGTTTAGTCCAGGGTCAAGCCCAGCATTTT
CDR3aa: CASSLVQGQAQHF

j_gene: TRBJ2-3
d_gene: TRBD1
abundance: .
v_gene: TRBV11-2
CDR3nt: TGTGCCAGCAGTCGGACAGGGAGCACAGATACGCAGTATTTT
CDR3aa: CASSRTGSTDTQYF